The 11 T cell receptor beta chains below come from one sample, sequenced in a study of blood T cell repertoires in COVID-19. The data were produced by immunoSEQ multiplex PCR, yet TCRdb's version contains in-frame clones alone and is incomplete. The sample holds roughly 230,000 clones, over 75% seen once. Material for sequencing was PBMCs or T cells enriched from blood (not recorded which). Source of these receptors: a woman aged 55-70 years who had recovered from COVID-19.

CDR3: CATRGQNTGELFF. The CDR3 DNA sequence: TGTGCCACCCGGGGACAGAACACCGGGGAGCTGTTTTTT. This chain connects TRBV7-8 to TRBJ2-2; possible D gene TRBD1, 6 bases. V was pared by 10 bases and J by 1 base, with 10 bases between. The length of the CDR3 is 13 residues. Germline V gene sequence: CDR1 SGHVS, CDR2 FQNEAQ. Using reference TRBV7-8 and TRBJ2-2 for the parts outside the CDR3, the full variable domain is GAGVSQSPRYKVAKRGQDVALRCDPISGHVSLFWYQQALGQGPEFLTYFQNEAQLDKSGLPSDRFFAERPEGSVSTLKIQRTQQEDSAVYLCATRGQNTGELFFGEGSRLTVL.

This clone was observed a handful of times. The CDR3 region has the DNA TGTGCCAGCAGTCCCGCCACTGGGGCGAATGAGCAGTTCTTC. Translating it yields CASSPATGANEQFF. This sequence joins TRBV6-2 or TRBV6-3 and TRBJ2-1; maybe TRBD1 (5 bases). Trimming removed 5 bases from V and 7 bases from J, with 15 bases in between. The length of the CDR3 is 14 residues. From germline, CDR1 is MNHEY and CDR2 SVGEGT.

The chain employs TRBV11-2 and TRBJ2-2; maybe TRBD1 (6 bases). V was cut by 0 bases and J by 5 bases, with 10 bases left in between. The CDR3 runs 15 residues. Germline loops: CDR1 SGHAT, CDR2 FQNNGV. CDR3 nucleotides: TGTGCCAGCAGCTTAGAACAGGGCAGTACCGGGGAGCTGTTTTTT. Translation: CASSLEQGSTGELFF. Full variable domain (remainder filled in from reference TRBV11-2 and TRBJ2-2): EAGVAQSPRYKIIEKRQSVAFWCNPISGHATLYWYQQILGQGPKLLIQFQNNGVVDDSQLPKDRFSAERLKGVDSTLKIQPAKLEDSAVYLCASSLEQGSTGELFFGEGSRLTVL.

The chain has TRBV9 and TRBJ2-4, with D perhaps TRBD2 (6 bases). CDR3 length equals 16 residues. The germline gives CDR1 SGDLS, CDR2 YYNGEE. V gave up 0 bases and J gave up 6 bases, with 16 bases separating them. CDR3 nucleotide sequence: TGTGCCAGCAGCGTAGTCGTACCTCAGGAGGGAAACATTCAGTACTTC. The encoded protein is CASSVVVPQEGNIQYF.

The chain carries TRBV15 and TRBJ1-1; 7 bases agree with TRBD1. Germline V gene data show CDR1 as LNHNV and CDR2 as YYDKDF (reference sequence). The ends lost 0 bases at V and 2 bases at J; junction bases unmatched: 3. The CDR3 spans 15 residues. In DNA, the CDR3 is TGTGCCACCAGCAGAGAGCAGGGGGAAAACACTGAAGCTTTCTTT. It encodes CATSREQGENTEAFF.

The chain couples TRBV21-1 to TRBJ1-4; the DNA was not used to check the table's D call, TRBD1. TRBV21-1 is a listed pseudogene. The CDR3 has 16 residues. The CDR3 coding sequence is TGTGCCAGCAGCCACACTGGGGGCAGGGGAGATGAAAAACTGTTTTTT. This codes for CASSHTGGRGDEKLFF.

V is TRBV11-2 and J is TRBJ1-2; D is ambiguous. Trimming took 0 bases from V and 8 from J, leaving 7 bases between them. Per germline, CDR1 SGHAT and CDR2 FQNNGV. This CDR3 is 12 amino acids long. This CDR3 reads CASSLDGSGYTF. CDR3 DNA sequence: TGTGCCAGCAGCTTAGACGGGAGCGGCTACACCTTC.

CDR3 loop: CASSVGTSGANEQFF. The CDR3 nucleotides read TGTGCCAGCAGTGTCGGGACTAGCGGGGCCAATGAGCAGTTCTTC. This sequence joins TRBV2 and TRBJ2-1; 13 nucleotides align to TRBD2. J gave up 6 bases and V 4 bases, and 3 bases lay outside the gene matches. Per germline, CDR1 SNHLY and CDR2 FYNNEI. The CDR3 covers 15 residues. Using reference TRBV2 and TRBJ2-1 for the parts outside the CDR3, the full variable domain is EPEVTQTPSHQVTQMGQEVILRCVPISNHLYFYWYRQILGQKVEFLVSFYNNEISEKSEIFDDQFSVERPDGSNFTLKIRSTKLEDSAMYFCASSVGTSGANEQFFGPGTRLTVL.

CDR3 in DNA: TGTGCCAGCAGTTCCGCGACAGGGAGTAGCAATCAGCCCCAGCATTTT. Translating it yields CASSSATGSSNQPQHF. This chain connects TRBV6-5 to TRBJ1-5, with 7 bases aligning to TRBD1. Germline V gene sequence: CDR1 MNHEY, CDR2 SVGAGI. Trimming took 4 bases from V and 0 from J; bases not matched to a gene: 6. The CDR3 is 16 residues long.

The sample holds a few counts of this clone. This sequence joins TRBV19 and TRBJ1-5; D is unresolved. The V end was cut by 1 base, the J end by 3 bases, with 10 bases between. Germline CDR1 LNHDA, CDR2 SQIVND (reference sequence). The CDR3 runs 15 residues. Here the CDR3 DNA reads TGTGCCAGTAGTATAGCTCAGGTCCACAATCAGCCCCAGCATTTT. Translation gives CASSIAQVHNQPQHF.

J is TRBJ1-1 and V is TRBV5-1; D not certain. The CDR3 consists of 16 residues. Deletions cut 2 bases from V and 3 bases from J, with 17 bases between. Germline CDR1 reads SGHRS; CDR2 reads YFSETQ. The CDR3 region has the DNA TGCGCCAGCAGCTTAGTTTTTGCCGGAGAGGACACTGAAGCTTTCTTT. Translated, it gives CASSLVFAGEDTEAFF.